The entry that follows covers one T cell receptor (beta chain) sequence. Its antigen is still unknown. Some clones are missing from TCRdb's copy, which holds only in-frame ones; the method was immunoSEQ multiplex PCR. The table shows about 18,000 clones, with more than 65% occurring only once. The entry originates in a study of CD4+ T cells in melanoma. Study results and caveats: Reportedly, melanoma neoantigen-specific CD4+ T cells showed varied differentiation states.

Germline values: CDR1 SGHRS, CDR2 YFSETQ. The CDR3 runs 14 residues. V dropped 2 bases and J dropped 11 bases, with 19 bases sitting between them. Specimen: cells from a culture (not recorded whether cultured in vitro). This chain links TRBV5-1 with TRBJ1-1; tentatively, D is TRBD1 (6 bases). This clonotype was sampled from a human donor with melanoma. The CDR3 here is CASSFGDRSERAFF. The CDR3 DNA is TGCGCCAGCAGCTTCGGCGACAGGTCCGAGAGGGCTTTCTTT. Full variable domain (missing parts from reference TRBV5-1 and TRBJ1-1): KAGVTQTPRYLIKTRGQQVTLSCSPISGHRSVSWYQQTPGQGLQFLFEYFSETQRNKGNFPGRFSGRQFSNSRSEMNVSTLELGDSALYLCASSFGDRSERAFFGQGTRLTVV.